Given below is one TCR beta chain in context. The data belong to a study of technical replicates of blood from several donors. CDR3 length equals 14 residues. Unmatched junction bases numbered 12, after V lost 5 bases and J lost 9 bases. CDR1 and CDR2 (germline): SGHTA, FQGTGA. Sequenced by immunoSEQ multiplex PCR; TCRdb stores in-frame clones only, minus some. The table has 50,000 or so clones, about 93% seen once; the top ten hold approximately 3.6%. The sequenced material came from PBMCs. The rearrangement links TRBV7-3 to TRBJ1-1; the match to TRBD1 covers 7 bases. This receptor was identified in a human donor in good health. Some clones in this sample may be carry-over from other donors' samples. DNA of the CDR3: TGTGCCAGCAGCCAAATGGGAAGGGACAGCAAAGCTTTCTTT. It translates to CASSQMGRDSKAFF.